Presented here are 18 T cell receptor beta chains from one specimen sequenced in a study of CXCR3-negative and CXCR3-positive naive CD8 T cells. Researchers prepared the TRB cDNA libraries using 5' RACE with UMI labels. After re-calling the 5' RACE reads, TCRdb lists one entry per CDR3 protein, DNA absent. Recorded for this sample: roughly 71,000 distinct CDR3 sequences. Sequencing was performed on naive CXCR3- CD8+ T cells from blood. The sample's subset: CD45RO-CCR7+CD27+CD95- naive CD8+ T cells lacking CXCR3 (TNR3-). All receptors come from a human donor in good health. Some clones in this sample may be carry-over from other donors' samples.

This chain links TRBV13 with TRBJ1-2. Per the germline V gene, CDR1 is PRHDT and CDR2 is FYEKMQ (reference sequence). CDR3 size: 13 residues. The CDR3 sequence is CASSLGDDYGYTF.

The chain uses TRBV19 and TRBJ1-1; absent DNA, TCRdb's TRBD1 call cannot be checked. The CDR3 covers 14 residues. The germline V gene encodes CDR1 LNHDA and CDR2 SQIVND (reference sequence). The CDR3 sequence is CASSTGQDVAEAFF.

The chain combines TRBV28 with TRBJ2-7; TCRdb picks TRBD1, but there is no DNA to check that call. The CDR3 runs to 18 residues. Germline V gene data show CDR1 as MDHEN and CDR2 as SYDVKM. CDR3 residues: CASSYHPLGRAGDYEQYF.

The CDR3: CASSFGTGELFF. The chain employs TRBV6-2 or TRBV6-3 and TRBJ2-2. The CDR3 is 12 amino acids. Germline loops: CDR1 MNHEY, CDR2 SVGEGT.

This chain links TRBV5-5 with TRBJ2-7; absent DNA, TCRdb's TRBD1 call cannot be checked. CDR3 length: 15 amino acids. Per germline, CDR1 SGHKS and CDR2 YYEKEE (reference sequence). CDR3 amino acids: CASSSGQGPTYEQYF.

The genes are TRBV15 and TRBJ2-1; TCRdb calls TRBD2, which cannot be checked without DNA. The germline gives CDR1 LNHNV, CDR2 YYDKDF (reference sequence). The length of the CDR3 is 16 residues. The CDR3 loop reads CATSREGLAGANEQFF.

V usage is TRBV5-1 and J usage is TRBJ2-2; there is no DNA to check the TCRdb D call of TRBD1. Germline loops: CDR1 SGHRS, CDR2 YFSETQ. The CDR3 extends over 15 amino acids. CDR3 sequence: CASSGGQPYTGELFF.

The chain is built from TRBV28 and TRBJ1-6; TCRdb calls TRBD1, which cannot be checked without DNA. This CDR3 contains 15 residues. Germline V gene data show CDR1 as MDHEN and CDR2 as SYDVKM. The CDR3 sequence: CASSKPRRVGTPLHF.

This chain connects TRBV7-2 to TRBJ2-1. Germline V gene sequence: CDR1 SGHTA, CDR2 FQGNSA. The CDR3 loop spans 17 amino acids. The CDR3 sequence is CASSLEFGVGAYNEQFF. Drawing the rest from reference TRBV7-2 and TRBJ2-1, the complete variable domain is GAGVSQSPSNKVTEKGKDVELRCDPISGHTALYWYRQSLGQGLEFLIYFQGNSAPDKSGLPSDRFSAERTGGSVSTLTIQRTQQEDSAVYLCASSLEFGVGAYNEQFFGPGTRLTVL.

V and J are TRBV6-2 or TRBV6-3 and TRBJ2-1; TCRdb's D call of TRBD2 is untestable without DNA. The CDR3 length is 13 residues. CDR1 is MNHEY, CDR2 SVGEGT, per germline. The CDR3 is CASRGTSGAEQFF.

This clonotype registers medium-sized (0.01 to 0.1%) by frequency. The chain has TRBV4-3 and TRBJ1-4; TCRdb reports TRBD1, a call that lacks DNA to check it against. The V gene's germline CDR1 is LGHNA and CDR2 YSLEER. The CDR3 runs 16 residues. CDR3 residues: CASSQDRQGRGEKLFF.

J is TRBJ2-7 and V is TRBV28; the D call from TCRdb, TRBD1, cannot be confirmed without DNA. The CDR3 is 15 residues long. Germline lookup yields CDR1 MDHEN and CDR2 SYDVKM. This CDR3 reads CASRLGGRRSYEQYF.

The CDR3 loop is CSGGQGAYEQYF. The chain links TRBV29-1 to TRBJ2-7; the D gene TCRdb calls, TRBD1, cannot be checked with no DNA. The CDR3 has 12 residues. Germline V gene sequence: CDR1 SQVTM, CDR2 ANQGSEA.

The chain combines TRBV5-1 with TRBJ1-2. The CDR3 length is 15 residues. Germline CDR1 is SGHRS and CDR2 is YFSETQ. Here the CDR3 reads CASRDDLRDGGGYTF.

The rearrangement joins TRBV5-8 to TRBJ2-4; without DNA, the TCRdb call of TRBD2 cannot be checked. This CDR3 region has 15 residues. Germline V gene lookup returns CDR1 SGHTS and CDR2 YDEGEE. CDR3 residues: CASSLGDWLKNIQYF. Together with reference TRBV5-8 and TRBJ2-4, the CDR3 gives the full variable domain: EAGVTQSPTHLIKTRGQQATLRCSPISGHTSVYWYQQALGLGLQFLLWYDEGEERNRGNFPPRFSGRQFPNYSSELNVNALELEDSALYLCASSLGDWLKNIQYFGAGTRLSVL.

V is TRBV20-1 and J is TRBJ2-1; TCRdb lists TRBD2, though no DNA is available to test this call. The CDR3 spans 16 residues. Germline lookup yields CDR1 DFQATT and CDR2 SNEGSKA (reference sequence). CDR3 protein: CSARPTGTSSYNEQFF.

This chain joins TRBV5-1 and TRBJ2-1; TCRdb's D gene call, TRBD1, goes unchecked for lack of DNA. The CDR3 sequence is 18 residues long. Germline CDR1 reads SGHRS; CDR2 reads YFSETQ. The CDR3: CASSFRTGAPFPYNEQFF.

V is TRBV7-9 and J is TRBJ1-5; the TCRdb call, TRBD1, lacks DNA for checking. Germline V gene lookup returns CDR1 SEHNR and CDR2 FQNEAQ (reference sequence). The CDR3 is 19 amino acids. The CDR3 protein is CASSALQMDKMGPNQPQHF.